The 21 T cell receptor beta chains below come from one sample, sequenced in a study of response to subunit inactivated influenza vaccine. TCRdb passed the RT-PCR reads through MiXCR, listing each CDR3 protein once. The sample records about 800,000 distinct CDR3 sequences, around 20% being singletons. The sample here was PBMCs from blood, taken about 5 days after vaccination. The receptors come from a man over 45 who received an inactivated influenza vaccine.

This chain uses TRBV30 with TRBJ1-2, with 8 nucleotides matching TRBD1. V shed 2 bases, J shed 6 bases, and the junction held 5 bases outside the gene matches. Germline V CDR1 and CDR2: GTSNPN, SVGIG (reference sequence). This CDR3 spans 13 amino acids. In DNA form, the CDR3 reads TGTGCCTGGAGTTTGGGGACAGGAGATGGCTACACCTTC. Translation: CAWSLGTGDGYTF.

This sequence joins TRBV5-1 and TRBJ2-5; 10 bases are a match to TRBD1. With V trimmed by 0 bases and J by 2 bases, 4 bases remained unmatched. The CDR3 loop spans 16 amino acids. Looked up from germline, CDR1 is SGHRS and CDR2 is YFSETQ. CDR3 loop: CASSLADRGPQETQYF. CDR3 in DNA: TGCGCCAGCAGCTTGGCTGACAGGGGGCCGCAAGAGACCCAGTACTTC.

This clonotype appeared a few times. This chain connects TRBV4-3 to TRBJ2-7; tentative D call: TRBD2 (5 bases). Per the germline V gene, CDR1 is LGHNA and CDR2 is YSLEER. The CDR3 has 15 amino acids. The germline V and J ends were trimmed by 2 bases and 3 bases, with 14 bases remaining between them. Here the CDR3 reads CASSQRAERYYEQYF. The CDR3 nucleotides are TGCGCCAGCAGCCAACGAGCGGAGAGGTACTACGAGCAGTACTTC.

The chain is built from TRBV7-8 and TRBJ2-3, with D perhaps being TRBD1 or TRBD2 (5 bases each). The CDR3 is 15 residues long. Germline CDR1 SGHVS, CDR2 FQNEAQ. Trimming took off 5 bases at V and 0 bases at J, with 12 bases between the two ends. The DNA of the CDR3 is TGTGCCAGCAGCCCCCTCGGGGACAGCACAGATACGCAGTATTTT. This encodes CASSPLGDSTDTQYF.

This clonotype turned up a few times. This chain links TRBV20-1 with TRBJ2-7; D perhaps matches TRBD2 (6 bases). The CDR3 has 14 residues. Germline values: CDR1 DFQATT, CDR2 SNEGSKA (reference sequence). The V and J ends lost 3 bases and 1 base respectively, with 13 bases between them. For the CDR3, the DNA is TGCAGTGCTAGGGACTATCTGGGGTCCTACGAGCAGTACTTC. Residues: CSARDYLGSYEQYF.

The chain combines TRBV5-8 with TRBJ2-7; TRBD2 aligns across 8 bases. Germline V CDR1 and CDR2: SGHTS, YDEGEE. J lost 1 base, V lost 1 base, and 10 bases had no gene match. The CDR3 spans 17 residues. The CDR3 loop reads CASSLWVTSDRSYEQYF. CDR3 DNA sequence: TGTGCCAGCAGCTTGTGGGTGACTAGCGACCGATCCTACGAGCAGTACTTC. Variable domain in full (rest from reference TRBV5-8 and TRBJ2-7): EAGVTQSPTHLIKTRGQQATLRCSPISGHTSVYWYQQALGLGLQFLLWYDEGEERNRGNFPPRFSGRQFPNYSSELNVNALELEDSALYLCASSLWVTSDRSYEQYFGPGTRLTVT.

The chain links TRBV11-2 to TRBJ2-3; 11 nucleotides align to TRBD2. The germline V gene encodes CDR1 SGHAT and CDR2 FQNNGV. The ends lost 6 bases at V and 5 bases at J; junction bases unmatched: 10. This CDR3 contains 16 residues. The CDR3: CASRLAGGTGGDTQYF. CDR3 coding DNA: TGTGCCAGCAGGCTAGCGGGGGGAACCGGAGGAGATACGCAGTATTTT.

In this sample, this clonotype turned up a few times. V usage is TRBV5-1 and J usage is TRBJ2-7; D ambiguous. Germline CDR1 reads SGHRS; CDR2 reads YFSETQ. The CDR3 totals 11 residues. V was cut by 4 bases and J by 5 bases, with 7 bases left in between. The CDR3 coding sequence is TGCGCCAGCAGCGTGGATAACGAGCAGTACTTC. Translation gives CASSVDNEQYF.

A note on this clonotype: This clone may be a read error of a much larger clone one base away. V and J are TRBV5-5 and TRBJ1-1, with D possibly matching TRBD1 (5 bases). Looked up from germline, CDR1 is SGHKS and CDR2 is YYEKEE (reference sequence). The CDR3 runs to 16 residues. CDR3 loop: CASNLLPGPTDTEAFF. The CDR3 DNA follows: TGTGCCAGCAACTTGTTGCCAGGGCCCACGGACACTGAAGCTTTCTTT.

V usage is TRBV5-1 and J usage is TRBJ2-4; D is ambiguous. Germline V gives CDR1 SGHRS, CDR2 YFSETQ. This CDR3 spans 14 amino acids. Trimming left V 1 base short and J 3 bases short, with 8 bases between. The CDR3 loop reads CASSLRWGKNIQYF. The CDR3 DNA reads as TGCGCCAGCAGCTTGAGATGGGGCAAAAACATTCAGTACTTC.

The chain uses TRBV12-3 or TRBV12-4 and TRBJ2-7, with D uncertain. V was clipped by 5 bases and J by 6 bases, with 14 bases between them. The CDR3 length is 13 residues. CDR3 nucleotides: TGTGCCAGCAGTAAGGACCAGATCTCCGAGCAGTACTTC. Translating gives CASSKDQISEQYF.

The gene calls are TRBV5-1 and TRBJ1-2, with TRBD1 matching 9 bases. Trimming cost V 4 bases and J 8 bases; bases outside gene matches: 3. CDR1 and CDR2 (germline): SGHRS, YFSETQ. This CDR3 contains 12 residues. CDR3 DNA: TGCGCCAGCAGCCGGGACAGGGAGGGCTACACCTTC. Residues: CASSRDREGYTF. The variable domain in full, completed from reference TRBV5-1 and TRBJ1-2, reads KAGVTQTPRYLIKTRGQQVTLSCSPISGHRSVSWYQQTPGQGLQFLFEYFSETQRNKGNFPGRFSGRQFSNSRSEMNVSTLELGDSALYLCASSRDREGYTFGSGTRLTVV.

This clonotype has at least ten counts. This rearrangement joins TRBV12-3 or TRBV12-4 to TRBJ2-5, with D perhaps matching TRBD1 (5 bases). This CDR3 has 17 residues. Trimming shortened V by 8 bases and J by 3 bases, and 25 bases separated the two germline ends. CDR3 bases: TGTGCCAGCTCATATTCATGGGGCTCCTTGGCGGAAGAGACCCAGTACTTC. It is translated as CASSYSWGSLAEETQYF.

This clonotype was counted only a few times. The J gene is TRBJ2-1, the V gene TRBV4-2; no clear D. Germline V gene data show CDR1 as LGHNA and CDR2 as YNFKEQ. CDR3 length: 15 residues. V lost 0 bases, J lost 10 bases, and 16 bases lay in between. For the CDR3, the DNA is TGTGCCAGCAGCCAAGATCCGGGCCGCCTGGGGGAGCAGTTCTTC. Translation gives CASSQDPGRLGEQFF.

The genes are TRBV4-1 and TRBJ1-5, with D perhaps TRBD1 (5 bases). Per germline, CDR1 MGHRA and CDR2 YSYEKL. Trimming left V 1 base short and J 2 bases short, with 12 bases between. The CDR3 length is 16 residues. Here the CDR3 reads CASSQVAGVGNQPQHF. The CDR3 DNA follows: TGCGCCAGCAGCCAAGTCGCGGGGGTGGGCAATCAGCCCCAGCATTTT.

This clonotype was seen a few times. The CDR3 DNA reads as TGTGCCAGCAGCTTTTTGCGGGGGGAAACTGAAGCTTTCTTT. It yields the protein CASSFLRGETEAFF. V usage is TRBV5-5 and J usage is TRBJ1-1, with a tentative D call TRBD1 (5 bases). Germline CDR1 reads SGHKS; CDR2 reads YYEKEE (reference sequence). CDR3 size: 14 residues. Trimming took 2 bases from V and 5 from J, leaving 13 bases between them. The complete variable domain, with remaining parts taken from reference TRBV5-5 and TRBJ1-1, reads DAGVTQSPTHLIKTRGQQVTLRCSPISGHKSVSWYQQVLGQGPQFIFQYYEKEERGRGNFPDRFSARQFPNYSSELNVNALLLGDSALYLCASSFLRGETEAFFGQGTRLTVV.

As DNA, the CDR3 is TGTGCCAGCAGACGGGACAAGGATTACGGTGAGCAGTTCTTC. Translation: CASRRDKDYGEQFF. V and J are TRBV12-3 or TRBV12-4 and TRBJ2-1; TRBD1 is a possible D gene (6 bases). V was pared by 6 bases and J by 9 bases, with 18 bases between. The CDR3 is made up of 14 amino acids.

The chain couples TRBV4-2 to TRBJ1-1, with D unclear. V lost 9 bases and J lost 0, with 17 bases in between. The germline V gene encodes CDR1 LGHNA and CDR2 YNFKEQ. The CDR3 runs to 15 residues. The CDR3 here is CARRPRLLLNTEAFF. The CDR3 nucleotides are TGTGCCAGGAGACCCAGGCTTCTCTTGAACACTGAAGCTTTCTTT.

The chain employs TRBV5-1 and TRBJ2-2; no firm D call. The CDR3 covers 14 residues. Germline-derived CDR1 and CDR2 are SGHRS and YFSETQ. Deletions cut 1 base from V and 7 bases from J, with 11 bases between. The CDR3 nucleotides are TGCGCCAGCAGCTTGACCGGCATAGGCGGGGAGCTGTTTTTT. Amino acid sequence: CASSLTGIGGELFF. The variable domain in full, completed from reference TRBV5-1 and TRBJ2-2, reads KAGVTQTPRYLIKTRGQQVTLSCSPISGHRSVSWYQQTPGQGLQFLFEYFSETQRNKGNFPGRFSGRQFSNSRSEMNVSTLELGDSALYLCASSLTGIGGELFFGEGSRLTVL.

The chain is built from TRBV7-3 and TRBJ2-1; D tentatively fits TRBD1 or TRBD2 (5 bases each). V was shortened by 0 bases and J by 0 bases, with 15 bases between the two germline ends. The germline CDR1 and CDR2 sequences are SGHTA and FQGTGA. CDR3 length equals 18 residues. CDR3 sequence (DNA): TGTGCCAGCAGCTTAACCCCCGGGGCCTCCGGCTCCTACAATGAGCAGTTCTTC. Amino acids: CASSLTPGASGSYNEQFF. Full variable domain (rest looked up from reference TRBV7-3 and TRBJ2-1): GAGVSQTPSNKVTEKGKYVELRCDPISGHTALYWYRQSLGQGPEFLIYFQGTGAADDSGLPNDRFFAVRPEGSVSTLKIQRTERGDSAVYLCASSLTPGASGSYNEQFFGPGTRLTVL.

There are many counts of this clonotype. The chain is built from TRBV12-3 or TRBV12-4 and TRBJ2-7, with a possible D match to TRBD1 (5 bases). Trimming took off 2 bases at V and 4 bases at J, with 12 bases between the two ends. The CDR3 is 14 amino acids. The CDR3 reads CASSLQTAKYEQYF. CDR3 DNA: TGTGCCAGCAGTTTACAGACAGCGAAATACGAGCAGTACTTC.